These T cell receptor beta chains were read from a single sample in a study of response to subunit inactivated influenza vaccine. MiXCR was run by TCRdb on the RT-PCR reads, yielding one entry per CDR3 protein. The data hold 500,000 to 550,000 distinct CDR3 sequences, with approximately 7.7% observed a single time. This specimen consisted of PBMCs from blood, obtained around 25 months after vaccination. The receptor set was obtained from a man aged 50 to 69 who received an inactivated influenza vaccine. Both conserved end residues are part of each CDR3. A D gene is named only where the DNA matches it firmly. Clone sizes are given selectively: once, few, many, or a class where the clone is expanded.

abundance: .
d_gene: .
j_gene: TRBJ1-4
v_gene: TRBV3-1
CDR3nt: TGTGCCAGCAGCCAGCAGGGGCCAGGGTATGAAAAACTGTTTTTT
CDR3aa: CASSQQGPGYEKLFF

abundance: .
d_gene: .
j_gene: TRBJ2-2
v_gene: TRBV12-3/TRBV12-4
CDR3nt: TGTGCCAGCAGTTTGGGGTGGGACACCGGGGAGCTGTTTTTT
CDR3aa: CASSLGWDTGELFF

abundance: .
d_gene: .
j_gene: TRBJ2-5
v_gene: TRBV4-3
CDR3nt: TGCGCCAGCAGCCAAGAAGGGTGGGGATCGGGAGAGACCCAGTACTTC
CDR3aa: CASSQEGWGSGETQYF

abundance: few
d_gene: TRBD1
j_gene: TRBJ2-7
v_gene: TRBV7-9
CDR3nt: TGTGCCAGCAGCTTAGTCCGGACAGGGGAAAGGCAGTACTTC
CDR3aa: CASSLVRTGERQYF

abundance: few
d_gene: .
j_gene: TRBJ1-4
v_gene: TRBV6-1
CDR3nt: TGTGCCAGCGCCCGGGGCAGGGCGTATGAAAAACTGTTTTTT
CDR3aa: CASARGRAYEKLFF

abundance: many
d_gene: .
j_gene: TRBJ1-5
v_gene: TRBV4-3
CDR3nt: TGCGCCAGCAGCCAAGTCGGGGGGGCAGGCAATCAGCCCCAGCATTTT
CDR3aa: CASSQVGGAGNQPQHF

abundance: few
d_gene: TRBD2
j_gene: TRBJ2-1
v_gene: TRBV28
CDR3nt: TGTGCCAGCCTATCTAGCGGGGTGTATGAGCAGTTCTTC
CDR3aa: CASLSSGVYEQFF

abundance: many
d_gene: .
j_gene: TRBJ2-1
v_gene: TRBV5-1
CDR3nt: TGCGCCAGCAGCTTGGTTGGGGCCCGAGAGGGGCACTACAATGAGCAGTTCTTC
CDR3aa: CASSLVGAREGHYNEQFF

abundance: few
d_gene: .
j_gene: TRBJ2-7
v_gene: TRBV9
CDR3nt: TGTGCCAGCAGCGTAGAGGGCAGCTACCCCTACGAGCAGTACTTC
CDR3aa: CASSVEGSYPYEQYF

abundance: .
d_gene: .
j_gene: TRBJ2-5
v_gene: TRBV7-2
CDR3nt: TGCCCCAGCAGCCGGATCCTGCGGGAGACCCAGTACTTC
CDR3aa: CPSSRILRETQYF

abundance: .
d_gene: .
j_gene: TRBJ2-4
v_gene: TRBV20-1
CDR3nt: TGCAGTGCTAGTTCCGAGTACAAAAACATTCAGTACTTC
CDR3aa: CSASSEYKNIQYF

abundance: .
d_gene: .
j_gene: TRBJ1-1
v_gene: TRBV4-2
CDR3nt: TGTGCCAGCAGCCAAGATAGGGCAGACACTGAAGCTTTCTTT
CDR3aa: CASSQDRADTEAFF

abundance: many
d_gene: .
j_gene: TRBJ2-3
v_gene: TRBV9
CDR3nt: TGTGCCAGCAGCGTCACCGGGACTCGACTCACAGATACGCAGTATTTT
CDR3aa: CASSVTGTRLTDTQYF

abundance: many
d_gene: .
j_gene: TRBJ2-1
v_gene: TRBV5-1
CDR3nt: TGCGCCAGCAGCTTGGTGGTAGACAATGAGCAGTTCTTC
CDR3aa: CASSLVVDNEQFF

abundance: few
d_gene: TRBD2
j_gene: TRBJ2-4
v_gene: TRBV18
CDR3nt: TGTGCCAGCTCACCACCGGGACTAGTTTGGGACATTCAGTACTTC
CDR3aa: CASSPPGLVWDIQYF

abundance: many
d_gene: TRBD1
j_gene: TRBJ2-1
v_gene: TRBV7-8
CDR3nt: TGTGCCAGCAGCTCGGGACAGCTATCCTACAATGAGCAGTTCTTC
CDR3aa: CASSSGQLSYNEQFF

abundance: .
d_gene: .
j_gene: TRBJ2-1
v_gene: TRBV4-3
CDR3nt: TGCGCCAGCAGCCAAGACCGGCTGCTCGAGCAGTTCTTC
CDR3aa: CASSQDRLLEQFF

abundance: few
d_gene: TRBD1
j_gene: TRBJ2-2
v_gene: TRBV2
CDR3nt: TGTGCCAGCAGGGGCAGGGGGCGCTTGACGACCGGGGAGCTGTTTTTT
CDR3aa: CASRGRGRLTTGELFF

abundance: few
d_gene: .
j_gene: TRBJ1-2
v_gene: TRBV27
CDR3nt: TGTGCCAGCAGTTTATCGGGGGGACGCTATGGCTACACCTTC
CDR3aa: CASSLSGGRYGYTF

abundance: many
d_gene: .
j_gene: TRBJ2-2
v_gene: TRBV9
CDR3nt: TGTGCCAGCAGCGTAGACGGGAGTAGTACCGGGGAGCTGTTTTTT
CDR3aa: CASSVDGSSTGELFF

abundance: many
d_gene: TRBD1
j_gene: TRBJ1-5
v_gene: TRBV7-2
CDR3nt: TGTGCCAGCAGCGCAGATGACAGGGTGGCTCAGCCCCAGCATTTT
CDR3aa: CASSADDRVAQPQHF

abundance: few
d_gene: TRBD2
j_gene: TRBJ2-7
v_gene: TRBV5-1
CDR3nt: TGCGCCAGCAGCTTGAGGTCTAGCGGGAGCCTAGCCTACGAGCAGTACTTC
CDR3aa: CASSLRSSGSLAYEQYF

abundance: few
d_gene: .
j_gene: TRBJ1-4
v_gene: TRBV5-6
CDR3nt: TGTGCCAGCAGCTTGTTCCGGGGCGAAAATGAAAAACTGTTTTTT
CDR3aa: CASSLFRGENEKLFF

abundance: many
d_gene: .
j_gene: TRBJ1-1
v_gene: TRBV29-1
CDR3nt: TGCAGCGTTGAATACGGGCAAGGTGAAGCTTTCTTT
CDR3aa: CSVEYGQGEAFF

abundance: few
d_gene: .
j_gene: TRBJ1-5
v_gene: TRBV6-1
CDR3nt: TGTGCCAGCGGGCAGCTTTATAGCAATCAGCCCCAGCATTTT
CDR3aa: CASGQLYSNQPQHF

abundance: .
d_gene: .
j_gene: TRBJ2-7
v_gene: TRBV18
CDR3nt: TGTGCCAGCTCACCCCAGATAGGACAAGCCGACGAGCAGTACTTC
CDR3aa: CASSPQIGQADEQYF

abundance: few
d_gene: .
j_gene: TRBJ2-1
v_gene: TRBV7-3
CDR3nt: TGTGCCAGCAGCTTAACCAGGGGCTCCTACAATGAGCAGTTCTTC
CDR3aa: CASSLTRGSYNEQFF

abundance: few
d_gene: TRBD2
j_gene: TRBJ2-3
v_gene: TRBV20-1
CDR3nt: TGCAGTGCTAGGGCCGATCGGCCTAGCGGGAGGGCCGAGCTTAGCACAGATACGCAGTATTTT
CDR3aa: CSARADRPSGRAELSTDTQYF

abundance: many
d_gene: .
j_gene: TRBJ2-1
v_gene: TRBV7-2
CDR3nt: TGTGCCAGCAGCCCGGGACTCCACAATGAGCAGTTCTTC
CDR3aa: CASSPGLHNEQFF

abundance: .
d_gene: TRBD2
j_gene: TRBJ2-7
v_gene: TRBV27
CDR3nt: TGTGCCAGCAGTTTTGCTAGCGGGAGTGGCTACGAGCAGTACTTC
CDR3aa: CASSFASGSGYEQYF

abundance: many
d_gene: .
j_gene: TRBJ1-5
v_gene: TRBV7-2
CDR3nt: TGTGCCAGCAGCCCTAATAGCAATCAGCCCCAGCATTTT
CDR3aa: CASSPNSNQPQHF

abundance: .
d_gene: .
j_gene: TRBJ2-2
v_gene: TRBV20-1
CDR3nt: TGCAGTGCTAGAAACGTGGGGCCCGCCGGGGAGCTGTTTTTT
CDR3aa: CSARNVGPAGELFF

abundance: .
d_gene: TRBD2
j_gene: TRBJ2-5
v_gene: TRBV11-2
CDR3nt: TGTGCCAGCAGCTCCAGCGGGAGGCACCAAGAGACCCAGTACTTC
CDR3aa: CASSSSGRHQETQYF

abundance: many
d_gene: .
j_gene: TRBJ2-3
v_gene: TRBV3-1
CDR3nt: TGTGCCAGCAGCCCGGGCCCAAGTACGCAGTATTTT
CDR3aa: CASSPGPSTQYF

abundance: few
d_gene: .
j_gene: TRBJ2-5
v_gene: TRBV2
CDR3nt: TGTGCCAGCAGTGAAGAGGGACGGGAAGAGACCCAGTACTTC
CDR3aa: CASSEEGREETQYF

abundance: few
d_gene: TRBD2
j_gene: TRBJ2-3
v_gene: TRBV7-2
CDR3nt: TGTGCCAGCAGCCCTAAAGCTAGCGGGAGCACAGATACGCAGTATTTT
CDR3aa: CASSPKASGSTDTQYF

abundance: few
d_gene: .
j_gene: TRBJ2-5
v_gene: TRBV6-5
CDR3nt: TGTGCCAGCAGTTACCCGAGAGCCCCGGGGCGGGAGACCCAGTACTTC
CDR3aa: CASSYPRAPGRETQYF

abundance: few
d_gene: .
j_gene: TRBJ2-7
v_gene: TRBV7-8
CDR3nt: TGTGCCAGCAGTTCACGACGCTCCAAGGGCGACTACGAGCAGTACTTC
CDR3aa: CASSSRRSKGDYEQYF

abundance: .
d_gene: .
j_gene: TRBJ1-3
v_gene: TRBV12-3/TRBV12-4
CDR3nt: TGTGCCAGCAGTCCCCGGGAGCAATTTATCTCTGGAAACACCATATATTTT
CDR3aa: CASSPREQFISGNTIYF

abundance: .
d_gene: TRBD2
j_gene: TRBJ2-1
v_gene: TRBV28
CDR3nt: TGTGCCAGCAGGGGTCTAGCGGGGGGGCCGGGCAATGAGCAGTTCTTC
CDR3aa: CASRGLAGGPGNEQFF

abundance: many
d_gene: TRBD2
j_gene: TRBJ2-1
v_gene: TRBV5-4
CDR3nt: TGTGCCAGCAGCTTCGGACTAGCGGGATCCTACAATGAGCAGTTCTTC
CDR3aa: CASSFGLAGSYNEQFF

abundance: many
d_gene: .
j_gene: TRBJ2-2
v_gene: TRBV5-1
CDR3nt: TGCGCCAGCAGCTTGCGGCAGACATATACAAACACCGGGGAGCTGTTTTTT
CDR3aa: CASSLRQTYTNTGELFF

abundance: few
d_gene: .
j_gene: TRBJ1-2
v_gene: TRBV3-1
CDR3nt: TGTGCCAGCAGCCAAGTTACCGGACCGGGCGGTGGCTACACCTTC
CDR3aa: CASSQVTGPGGGYTF

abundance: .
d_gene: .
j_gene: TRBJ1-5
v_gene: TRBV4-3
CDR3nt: TGCGCCAGCAGCCAAGGAGATACCAGGGAGGACAATCAGCCCCAGCATTTT
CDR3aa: CASSQGDTREDNQPQHF

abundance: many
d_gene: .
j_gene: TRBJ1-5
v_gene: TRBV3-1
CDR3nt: TGTGCCAGCAGCACCGGGAGGTTTGGGCAGCCCCAGCATTTT
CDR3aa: CASSTGRFGQPQHF

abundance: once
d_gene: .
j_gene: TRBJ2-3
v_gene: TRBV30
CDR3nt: TGTGCCTGGAGTGTACCCGAAATCACAGATACGCAGTATTTT
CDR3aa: CAWSVPEITDTQYF

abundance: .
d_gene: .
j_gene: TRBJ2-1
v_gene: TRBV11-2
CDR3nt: TGTGCCAGCAGAACCGGGACAATTTACAATGAGCAGTTCTTC
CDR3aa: CASRTGTIYNEQFF

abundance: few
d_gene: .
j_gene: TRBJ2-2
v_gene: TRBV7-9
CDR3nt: TGTGCCAGCAGCTCAGCGGTTCCCGGGGAGCTGTTTTTT
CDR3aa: CASSSAVPGELFF

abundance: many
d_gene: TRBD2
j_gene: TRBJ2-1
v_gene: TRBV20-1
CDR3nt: TGCAGTGCTAGCTGGCTAGCGGGGGACTACGGGAATGAGCAGTTCTTC
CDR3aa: CSASWLAGDYGNEQFF

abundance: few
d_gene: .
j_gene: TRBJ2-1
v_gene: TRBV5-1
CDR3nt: TGCGCCAGCAGCACCCTTTTAGCGGTACAAGACAATGAGCAGTTCTTC
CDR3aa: CASSTLLAVQDNEQFF

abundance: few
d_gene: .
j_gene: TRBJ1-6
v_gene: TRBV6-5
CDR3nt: TGTGCCAGCGGTACCTATAATTCACCCCTCCACTTT
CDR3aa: CASGTYNSPLHF

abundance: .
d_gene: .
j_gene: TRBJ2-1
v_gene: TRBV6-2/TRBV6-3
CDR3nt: TGTGCCAGCAGTTACAACTACAACAATGAGCAGTTCTTC
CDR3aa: CASSYNYNNEQFF

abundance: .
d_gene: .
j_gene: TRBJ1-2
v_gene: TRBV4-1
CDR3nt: TGCGCCAGCAGCCGAGTATCCGCGGAATACTATGGCTACACCTTC
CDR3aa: CASSRVSAEYYGYTF